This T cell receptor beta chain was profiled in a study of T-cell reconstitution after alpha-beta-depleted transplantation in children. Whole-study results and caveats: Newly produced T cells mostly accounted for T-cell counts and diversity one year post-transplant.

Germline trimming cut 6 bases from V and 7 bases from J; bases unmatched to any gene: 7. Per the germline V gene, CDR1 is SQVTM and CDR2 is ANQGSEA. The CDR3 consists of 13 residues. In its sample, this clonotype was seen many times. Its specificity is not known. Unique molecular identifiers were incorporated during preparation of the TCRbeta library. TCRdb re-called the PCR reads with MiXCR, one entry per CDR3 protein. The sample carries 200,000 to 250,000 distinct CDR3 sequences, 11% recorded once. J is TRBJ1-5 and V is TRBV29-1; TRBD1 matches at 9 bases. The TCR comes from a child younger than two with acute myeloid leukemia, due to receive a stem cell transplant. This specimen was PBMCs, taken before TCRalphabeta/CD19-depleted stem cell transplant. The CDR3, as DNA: TGCAGCGTGGGACAGGGAAGTGGGCAGCCCCAGCATTTT. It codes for CSVGQGSGQPQHF.